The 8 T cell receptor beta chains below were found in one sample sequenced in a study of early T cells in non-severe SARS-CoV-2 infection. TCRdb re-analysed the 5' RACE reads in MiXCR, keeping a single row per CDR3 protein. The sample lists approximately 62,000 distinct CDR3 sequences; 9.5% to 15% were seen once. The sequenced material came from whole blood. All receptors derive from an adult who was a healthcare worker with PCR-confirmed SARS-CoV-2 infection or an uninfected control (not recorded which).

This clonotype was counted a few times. CDR3 protein: CASRKANTGELFF. Written as DNA, the CDR3 is TGTGCCAGCCGAAAAGCTAACACCGGGGAGCTGTTTTTT. This chain connects TRBV19 to TRBJ2-2; D is undetermined. Deletions cut 9 bases from V and 2 bases from J, with 10 bases between. The CDR3 totals 13 residues. Per germline, CDR1 LNHDA and CDR2 SQIVND (reference sequence).

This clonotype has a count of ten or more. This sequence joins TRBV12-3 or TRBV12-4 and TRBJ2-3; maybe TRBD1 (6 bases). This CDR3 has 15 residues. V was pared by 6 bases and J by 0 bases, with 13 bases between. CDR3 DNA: TGTGCCAGCAGACTTCAACAGGGAAGCACAGATACGCAGTATTTT. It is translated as CASRLQQGSTDTQYF.

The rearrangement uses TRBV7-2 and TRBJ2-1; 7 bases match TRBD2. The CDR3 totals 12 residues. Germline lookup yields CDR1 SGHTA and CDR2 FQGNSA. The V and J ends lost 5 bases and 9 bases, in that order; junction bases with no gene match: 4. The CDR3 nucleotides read TGTGCCAGCAGCGCACTAGCGATTGAGCAGTTCTTC. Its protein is CASSALAIEQFF.

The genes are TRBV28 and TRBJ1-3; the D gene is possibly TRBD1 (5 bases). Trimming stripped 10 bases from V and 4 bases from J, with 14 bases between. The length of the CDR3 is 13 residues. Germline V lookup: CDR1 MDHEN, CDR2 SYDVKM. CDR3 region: CATGGEAGNTIYF. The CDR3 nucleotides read TGTGCCACCGGGGGGGAGGCGGGAAACACCATATATTTT.

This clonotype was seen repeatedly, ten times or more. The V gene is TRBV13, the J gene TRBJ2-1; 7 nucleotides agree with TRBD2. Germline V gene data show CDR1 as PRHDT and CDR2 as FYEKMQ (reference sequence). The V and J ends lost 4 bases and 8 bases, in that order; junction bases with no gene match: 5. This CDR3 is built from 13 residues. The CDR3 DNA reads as TGTGCCAGCAGCTGGACTAGTAGCCATGAGCAGTTCTTC. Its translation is CASSWTSSHEQFF.

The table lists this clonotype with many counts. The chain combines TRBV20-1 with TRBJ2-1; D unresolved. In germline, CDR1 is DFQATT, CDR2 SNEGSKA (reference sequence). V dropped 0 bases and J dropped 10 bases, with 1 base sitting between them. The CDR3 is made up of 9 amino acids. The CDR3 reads CSAREEQFF. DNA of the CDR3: TGCAGTGCTAGAGAAGAGCAGTTCTTC.

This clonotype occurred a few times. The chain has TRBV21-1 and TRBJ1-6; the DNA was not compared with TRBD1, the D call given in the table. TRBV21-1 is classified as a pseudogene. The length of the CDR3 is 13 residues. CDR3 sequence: CASRGQGASPLHF. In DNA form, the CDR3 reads TGTGCCAGCCGCGGACAGGGGGCTTCACCCCTCCACTTT.

The CDR3 sequence is CASSPSLADTDTQYF. As DNA, the CDR3 is TGTGCCAGCTCACCATCCCTAGCGGACACAGATACGCAGTATTTT. V and J are TRBV18 and TRBJ2-3; 7 bases are a match to TRBD2. The CDR3 extends over 15 amino acids. The J segment lost 2 bases and the V segment lost 2 bases, leaving 4 bases of the junction unmatched. Germline V lookup: CDR1 KGHSH, CDR2 LQKENI.